This T cell receptor beta chain emerged from a study of T cell responses to AZD1222 COVID-19 vaccine. TCRdb keeps only in-frame clones here, not all; method: immunoSEQ multiplex PCR. The sample shows some 96,000 clones, about 87% of them seen only once. Germline-derived CDR1 and CDR2 are MNHEY and SVGAGI. The CDR3 has 14 residues. Trimming cost V 11 bases and J 8 bases, with 24 bases left between them. Sample: peripheral blood, taken on day 0 of MenACWY control vaccination. The TCR comes from an adult in good health. The chain combines TRBV6-5 with TRBJ1-2; D might be TRBD1 (6 bases). The CDR3 region has the DNA TGTGCCGCCAGGGGCCCCGGGGCCCTCGGGGGCTACACCTTC. Encoded protein: CAARGPGALGGYTF.